This paragraph covers one T cell receptor beta chain sequence. Its specificity is not known. Trimming pared 7 bases from V and 0 bases from J, leaving 15 bases between. This CDR3 comprises 15 residues. The germline V gene encodes CDR1 MNHNS and CDR2 SASEGT. The data were obtained in a study of Graves' ophthalmopathy and Graves' hyperthyroidism. Broader study findings: Its predictions of ophthalmopathy progression gave the model 55% to 71% sensitivity and 72% to 80% specificity.

RNA transcripts were the source from which TCR beta CDR3 regions were amplified. The library came from an HTBI-primed first-round RT-PCR and a second-round multiplex PCR. TCRdb itself ran the multiplex PCR reads through MiXCR, one entry per CDR3 protein. The sample includes approximately 160,000 distinct CDR3 sequences, less than 45% of them seen just once. The source material was peripheral blood. The TCR was taken from a woman aged 40-49 years with Graves' ophthalmopathy. The V and J genes are TRBV6-1 and TRBJ1-1; D not resolved. CDR3 protein: CASILPVGLNTEAFF. The CDR3 region has the DNA TGTGCCAGCATTCTTCCTGTCGGATTGAACACTGAAGCTTTCTTT.